Presented here are 6 T cell receptor beta chains from one specimen sequenced in a study of T-cell memory formation after mild COVID-19. TCRdb reprocessed the 5' RACE reads via MiXCR and lists one record per CDR3 protein. The sample consists of about 390,000 distinct CDR3 sequences, more than 15% of them appearing once. Sample: PBMCs or a T cell subset sorted from them (not recorded which). The receptors here all came from a man between 18 and 29 years old who had mild COVID-19 (a few samples of this study predate the infection). Cell type and time point are not known.

V gene TRBV5-1 combines with J gene TRBJ2-5; D is undetermined. Germline CDR1 and CDR2: SGHRS and YFSETQ. CDR3 length equals 14 residues. V dropped 0 bases and J dropped 5 bases, with 11 bases sitting between them. This CDR3 is CASSLAGFEETQYF. The CDR3 nucleotides are TGCGCCAGCAGCTTGGCGGGTTTCGAGGAGACCCAGTACTTC.

This clonotype was detected only a few times. This chain joins TRBV5-1 and TRBJ2-2; TRBD2 matches 15 bases. The length of the CDR3 is 20 residues. With 4 bases clipped from V and 0 bases from J, the junction kept 10 bases outside the gene matches. The germline CDR1 and CDR2 sequences are SGHRS and YFSETQ. For the CDR3, the DNA is TGCGCCAGCAGCCCGGGACTAGCGGGGGGATCGTTCGCGAACACCGGGGAGCTGTTTTTT. This gives the protein CASSPGLAGGSFANTGELFF.

The chain combines TRBV20-1 with TRBJ1-2; D is unresolved. This CDR3 comprises 11 residues. V dropped 6 bases and J dropped 6 bases, with 11 bases sitting between them. Germline V gene sequence: CDR1 DFQATT, CDR2 SNEGSKA (reference sequence). CDR3 DNA sequence: TGCAGTGCCACAACCTGGGATGGCTACACCTTC. It translates to CSATTWDGYTF.

This clonotype was picked up a small number of times. In nucleotides, the CDR3 is TGCGCCAGCAGCCAATTAGGGCGGGACCTCACAGATACGCAGTATTTT. Translating gives CASSQLGRDLTDTQYF. This sequence joins TRBV4-1 and TRBJ2-3, with D possibly matching TRBD2 (6 bases). The germline gives CDR1 MGHRA, CDR2 YSYEKL. V was clipped by 2 bases and J by 2 bases, with 14 bases between them. This CDR3 contains 16 residues.

This clonotype was counted a few times. The chain combines TRBV29-1 with TRBJ2-3; 8 bases match TRBD2. V was clipped by 6 bases and J by 4 bases; unmatched bases: 24. Germline assignment: CDR1 SQVTM and CDR2 ANQGSEA. The CDR3 runs to 19 residues. CDR3 DNA: TGCAGCGTGGGGGAGGTTTACCCCACCGGGACTAGGTTTGCAGATACGCAGTATTTT. Residues: CSVGEVYPTGTRFADTQYF.

This chain links TRBV4-3 with TRBJ2-1, with D uncertain. The CDR3 length is 15 residues. Germline CDR1 LGHNA, CDR2 YSLEER. The V end lost 0 bases, the J end lost 4 bases, and 10 bases lay between the germline ends. The CDR3 loop reads CASSQEVTEYNEQFF. CDR3 in DNA: TGCGCCAGCAGCCAAGAGGTGACCGAATACAATGAGCAGTTCTTC.